The source of this T cell receptor delta chain is a study of gamma-delta T cells after stem cell transplantation. TCRdb ran CATT on the RT-PCR reads. The sample has fewer than 3,500 delta-chain clones, under 4.5% seen once. CDR1 is GEAIGNYY and CDR2 is EKD in the germline V gene. V shed 5 bases and J shed 2 bases, with 14 bases lying between them. The CDR3 loop spans 14 amino acids. This clone was seen a handful of times. TCRdb shows a much larger clone's protein in place of this DNA's translation, and the two differ at residue 4, likely through a read error; the protein shown is translated from the DNA.

The chain links TRDV2 to TRDJ1; D ambiguous. Sequences were obtained from gamma-delta T cells. The source of this sequence is a human donor. It is not recorded whose cells these are; they may come from a transplant donor. CDR3 bases: TGTGCCTGTGGCATGGTCGTCCGTACCGATAAACTCATCTTT. Its translation is CACGMVVRTDKLIF.